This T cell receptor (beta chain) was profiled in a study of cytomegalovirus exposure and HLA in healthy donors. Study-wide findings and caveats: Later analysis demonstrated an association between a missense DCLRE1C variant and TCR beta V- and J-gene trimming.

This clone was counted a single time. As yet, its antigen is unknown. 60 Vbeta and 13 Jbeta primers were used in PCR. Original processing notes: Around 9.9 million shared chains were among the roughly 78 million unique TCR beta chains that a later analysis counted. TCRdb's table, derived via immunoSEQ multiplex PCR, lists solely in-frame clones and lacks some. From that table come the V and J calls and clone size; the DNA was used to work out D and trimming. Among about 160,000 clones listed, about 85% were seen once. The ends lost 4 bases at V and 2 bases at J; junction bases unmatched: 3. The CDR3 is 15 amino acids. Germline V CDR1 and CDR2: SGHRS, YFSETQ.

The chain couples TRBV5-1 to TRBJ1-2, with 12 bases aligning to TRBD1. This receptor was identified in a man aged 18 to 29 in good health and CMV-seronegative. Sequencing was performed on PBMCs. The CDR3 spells CASSQGQGANYGYTF. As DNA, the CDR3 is TGCGCCAGCAGCCAGGGACAGGGGGCCAACTATGGCTACACCTTC. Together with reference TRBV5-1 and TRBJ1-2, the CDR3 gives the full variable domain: KAGVTQTPRYLIKTRGQQVTLSCSPISGHRSVSWYQQTPGQGLQFLFEYFSETQRNKGNFPGRFSGRQFSNSRSEMNVSTLELGDSALYLCASSQGQGANYGYTFGSGTRLTVV.